Each of the 4 T cell receptor beta chains below was sequenced from the same sample in a study of blood T cell repertoires in COVID-19. Sequenced by immunoSEQ multiplex PCR; TCRdb stores in-frame clones only, minus some. The repertoire has about 280,000 clones, around 90% of them found once; the top ten carry around 5.8%. Sequencing input: PBMCs or T cells enriched from blood (not recorded which). The receptor set was obtained from a woman between 40 and 50 years old who had recovered from COVID-19.

The CDR3 reads CASGGSMETQYF. The CDR3 DNA reads TGCGCCAGCGGAGGTTCTATGGAGACCCAGTACTTC. The chain employs TRBV4-1 and TRBJ2-5, with a tentative D call TRBD2 (5 bases). The V end lost 8 bases, the J end lost 5 bases, and 12 bases lay between the germline ends. The germline gives CDR1 MGHRA, CDR2 YSYEKL. This CDR3 is 12 amino acids long.

The J gene is TRBJ2-1, the V gene TRBV28; no clear D gene. There are 14 residues in the CDR3. The V end lost 5 bases, the J end lost 6 bases, and 14 bases lay between the germline ends. CDR1 is MDHEN and CDR2 is SYDVKM in the germline V gene. For the CDR3, the DNA is TGTGCCAGCAGTCCCCGTCTACCGGGCAATGAGCAGTTCTTC. Translation gives CASSPRLPGNEQFF. The variable domain in full, completed from reference TRBV28 and TRBJ2-1, reads DVKVTQSSRYLVKRTGEKVFLECVQDMDHENMFWYRQDPGLGLRLIYFSYDVKMKEKGDIPEGYSVSREKKERFSLILESASTNQTSMYLCASSPRLPGNEQFFGPGTRLTVL.

This chain links TRBV18 with TRBJ2-3; D is perhaps TRBD1 (6 bases). The CDR3 has 13 amino acids. V was pared by 6 bases and J by 2 bases, with 9 bases between. Germline values: CDR1 KGHSH, CDR2 LQKENI. The chain's CDR3 is CASSRGNTDTQYF. In DNA form, the CDR3 reads TGTGCCAGCTCTAGGGGGAACACAGATACGCAGTATTTT.

The chain is built from TRBV28 and TRBJ2-2; D is uncertain. V was clipped by 3 bases and J by 2 bases, with 7 bases between them. The CDR3 has 14 amino acids. Germline V gene lookup returns CDR1 MDHEN and CDR2 SYDVKM. The CDR3 region has the DNA TGTGCCAGCAGTTTTAGATATAACACCGGGGAGCTGTTTTTT. It yields the protein CASSFRYNTGELFF.